Listed here are 25 T cell receptor beta chains from one sample, sequenced in a study of shared clonotypes between healthy human individuals. Sequenced by immunoSEQ multiplex PCR; TCRdb stores in-frame clones only, minus some. This table holds about 180,000 clones, 90% to 95% found once. Sequencing was performed on naive CD4+ T cells sorted from blood. The subset: CD45RA+ positively selected. The source of these receptors is a woman in her 30s in good health.

This chain links TRBV28 with TRBJ1-2; 8 bases map to TRBD1. The CDR3 runs to 14 residues. Looked up from germline, CDR1 is MDHEN and CDR2 is SYDVKM. The V segment lost 7 bases and the J segment 5 bases; nucleotides outside the gene matches: 9. CDR3 in DNA: TGTGCCAGCACCTTGACAGGGGCAATATATGGCTACACCTTC. This translates into CASTLTGAIYGYTF.

The genes are TRBV9 and TRBJ2-1; D not certain. This CDR3 has 16 amino acids. Germline loops: CDR1 SGDLS, CDR2 YYNGEE. The germline V and J ends were trimmed by 0 bases and 0 bases, with 10 bases remaining between them. The CDR3 nucleotides read TGTGCCAGCAGCGTAGCATCCCTAAACTCCTACAATGAGCAGTTCTTC. It codes for CASSVASLNSYNEQFF.

V and J are TRBV11-3 and TRBJ2-5; 11 positions match TRBD2. Trimming took 5 bases from V and 5 from J; bases not matched to a gene: 7. The germline gives CDR1 SGHNT, CDR2 YENEEA. This CDR3 comprises 15 residues. The CDR3 is CASSRELAGEETQYF. The CDR3 DNA follows: TGTGCCAGCAGCCGAGAACTAGCGGGAGAGGAGACCCAGTACTTC. Based on the CDR3 plus reference TRBV11-3 and TRBJ2-5, the full variable domain is EAGVVQSPRYKIIEKKQPVAFWCNPISGHNTLYWYLQNLGQGPELLIRYENEEAVDDSQLPKDRFSAERLKGVDSTLKIQPAELGDSAVYLCASSRELAGEETQYFGPGTRLLVL.

The rearrangement joins TRBV5-1 to TRBJ2-7; the match to TRBD2 covers 12 bases. J gave up 5 bases and V 0 bases, and 9 bases lay outside the gene matches. The CDR3 covers 17 residues. The V gene's germline CDR1 is SGHRS and CDR2 YFSETQ. This chain's CDR3 is CASSLVTSGSYSDEQYF. CDR3 sequence (DNA): TGCGCCAGCAGCTTGGTGACTAGCGGGAGTTATTCAGACGAGCAGTACTTC. Variable domain in full (rest from reference TRBV5-1 and TRBJ2-7): KAGVTQTPRYLIKTRGQQVTLSCSPISGHRSVSWYQQTPGQGLQFLFEYFSETQRNKGNFPGRFSGRQFSNSRSEMNVSTLELGDSALYLCASSLVTSGSYSDEQYFGPGTRLTVT.

The rearrangement links TRBV11-2 to TRBJ2-1, with a tentative D call TRBD2 (6 bases). Trimming removed 1 base at V and 7 bases at J, with 11 bases between. The CDR3 runs to 14 residues. The germline CDR1 and CDR2 sequences are SGHAT and FQNNGV. The CDR3 protein is CASSLAGEVNEQFF. CDR3 DNA: TGTGCCAGCAGCTTAGCGGGAGAGGTGAATGAGCAGTTCTTC.

This chain joins TRBV10-3 and TRBJ2-7, with D possibly being TRBD1 or TRBD2 (6 bases each). CDR3 length: 15 residues. Germline CDR1 and CDR2: ENHRY and SYGVKD. The germline V and J ends were trimmed by 6 bases and 2 bases, with 17 bases remaining between them. CDR3 nucleotides: TGTGCCATCAGCGGGGGCCAGGGTGGGGCCTACGAGCAGTACTTC. It codes for CAISGGQGGAYEQYF.

The CDR3 sequence: CASSPQGPNYGYTF. The CDR3 bases are TGTGCCAGCAGTCCCCAGGGGCCTAACTATGGCTACACCTTC. The chain combines TRBV5-4 with TRBJ1-2, with D maybe TRBD1 (6 bases). CDR1 and CDR2 (germline): SGHNT, YYREEE (reference sequence). CDR3 length equals 14 residues. Trimming took 5 bases from V and 0 from J, leaving 11 bases between them.

CDR3 residues: CASSLLMGNEQYF. As DNA, the CDR3 is TGTGCCAGCAGCTTACTGATGGGGAACGAGCAGTACTTC. The rearrangement uses TRBV11-2 and TRBJ2-7; unclear D gene. This CDR3 is built from 13 residues. Germline V gene sequence: CDR1 SGHAT, CDR2 FQNNGV. The ends were cut back, 2 bases at V and 5 bases at J, with 10 bases in the middle.

The chain employs TRBV4-1 and TRBJ1-1; D is undetermined. This CDR3 spans 16 amino acids. V gave up 1 base and J gave up 1 base, with 13 bases separating them. Germline CDR1 is MGHRA and CDR2 is YSYEKL. The CDR3 DNA reads TGCGCCAGCAGCCAAGGGACCAGGTCCTCGAACACTGAAGCTTTCTTT. Protein product: CASSQGTRSSNTEAFF.

This clone was counted once. The chain has TRBV7-9 and TRBJ2-5, with TRBD1 matching over 7 bases. Germline trimming cut 4 bases from V and 1 base from J; bases unmatched to any gene: 3. The germline gives CDR1 SEHNR, CDR2 FQNEAQ (reference sequence). The CDR3 has 14 amino acids. The CDR3 region is CASSSQGSQETQYF. The CDR3, as DNA: TGTGCCAGCAGCTCACAGGGGTCCCAAGAGACCCAGTACTTC.

The chain couples TRBV14 to TRBJ2-4, with D perhaps matching TRBD1 or TRBD2 (5 bases each). With 6 bases removed from V and 0 bases from J, the gap between germline ends came to 15 bases. The CDR3 spans 16 residues. Germline V lookup: CDR1 SGHDN, CDR2 FVKESK. The CDR3 is CASRPGAELAKNIQYF. In DNA, the CDR3 is TGTGCCAGCAGACCCGGGGCGGAACTAGCCAAAAACATTCAGTACTTC.

The chain joins TRBV11-2 to TRBJ2-5; 8 bases agree with TRBD1. TRBJ2-7 explains the end of the DNA better; the J call may be wrong. Germline V gene data show CDR1 as SGHAT and CDR2 as FQNNGV. The CDR3 spans 13 residues. CDR3 DNA sequence: TGTGCCACCCGACAGGGGCCCTCCTACGAGCAGTACTTC. Translating gives CATRQGPSYEQYF.

The V call is TRBV13, the J call TRBJ1-2; D uncertain. Germline V gives CDR1 PRHDT, CDR2 FYEKMQ (reference sequence). Trimming took off 0 bases at V and 0 bases at J, with 5 bases between the two ends. This CDR3 is built from 14 residues. As DNA, the CDR3 is TGTGCCAGCAGCTTAGGCGCACCTAACTATGGCTACACCTTC. The encoded protein is CASSLGAPNYGYTF.

This chain connects TRBV28 to TRBJ1-2; D not resolved. The length of the CDR3 is 12 residues. Germline-derived CDR1 and CDR2 are MDHEN and SYDVKM. Trimming stripped 10 bases from V and 8 bases from J, with 17 bases between. CDR3 region: CAILLGLKGYTF. The DNA of the CDR3 is TGTGCCATCCTTCTCGGGTTAAAGGGCTACACCTTC.

The V and J genes are TRBV19 and TRBJ2-1; D gene uncertain. Germline V lookup: CDR1 LNHDA, CDR2 SQIVND (reference sequence). V gave up 7 bases and J gave up 6 bases, with 19 bases separating them. This CDR3 has 15 residues. The CDR3, as DNA: TGTGCCAGTAAGAATAGGTCGGAGTGGGGCAATGAGCAGTTCTTC. It specifies CASKNRSEWGNEQFF.

This chain links TRBV2 with TRBJ2-6, with D possibly being TRBD1 or TRBD2 (5 bases each). Germline CDR1 SNHLY, CDR2 FYNNEI. Trimming shortened V by 5 bases and J by 0 bases, and 17 bases separated the two germline ends. The CDR3 runs to 18 residues. In DNA, the CDR3 is TGTGCCAGCAGTAATCAGGGACGTTCTCTCTCTGGGGCCAACGTCCTGACTTTC. This translates into CASSNQGRSLSGANVLTF.

The chain is built from TRBV10-1 and TRBJ2-5; no reliable D call. With the DNA end fitting TRBJ2-7 better, the J assignment may be wrong. Germline lookup yields CDR1 WNHNN and CDR2 SYGVQD (reference sequence). The CDR3 length is 13 residues. In nucleotides, the CDR3 is TGCGCCAGCAGTGCCTACCGGAACTACGAGCAGTACTTC. This encodes CASSAYRNYEQYF.

The chain recombines TRBV5-1 with TRBJ1-2, with unresolved D. This CDR3 region has 16 residues. The V and J ends lost 1 base and 0 bases respectively, with 13 bases between them. Germline lookup yields CDR1 SGHRS and CDR2 YFSETQ. The chain's CDR3 is CASSLNVRRTNYGYTF. In DNA form, the CDR3 reads TGCGCCAGCAGCTTGAATGTGCGCAGGACTAACTATGGCTACACCTTC.

As to this clone: Additional DNA sequences in this sample encode the identical CDR3. The chain combines TRBV15 with TRBJ2-6; no clear D. The V end was cut by 0 bases, the J end by 1 base, with 4 bases between. The CDR3 has 15 residues. The germline CDR1 and CDR2 sequences are LNHNV and YYDKDF (reference sequence). DNA for the CDR3: TGTGCCACCAGCAGAGACCGATCTGGGGCCAACGTCCTGACTTTC. Translation gives CATSRDRSGANVLTF. The complete variable domain, with remaining parts taken from reference TRBV15 and TRBJ2-6, reads DAMVIQNPRYQVTQFGKPVTLSCSQTLNHNVMYWYQQKSSQAPKLLFHYYDKDFNNEADTPDNFQSRRPNTSFCFLDIRSPGLGDTAMYLCATSRDRSGANVLTFGAGSRLTVL.

In this sample, this clone turned up once. The chain employs TRBV7-2 and TRBJ1-5; D uncertain. Looked up from germline, CDR1 is SGHTA and CDR2 is FQGNSA. V dropped 3 bases and J dropped 3 bases, with 9 bases sitting between them. The CDR3 loop spans 14 amino acids. The CDR3 bases are TGTGCCAGCAGCTTGTCAGGTAACAATCAGCCCCAGCATTTT. Protein sequence: CASSLSGNNQPQHF.

The count of this clone is one. The V call is TRBV28, the J call TRBJ1-2; D is uncertain. The CDR3 covers 12 residues. The V gene lost 3 bases and the J gene lost 3 bases, with 5 bases spanning the gap. CDR1 and CDR2 from the germline V gene are MDHEN and SYDVKM. CDR3 coding DNA: TGTGCCAGCAGTTTTCTGGACTATGGCTACACCTTC. Residues: CASSFLDYGYTF.

CDR3 nucleotide sequence: TGTGCCAGCAGTAGCGTCGGGACTCGCAGATCCTACGAGCAGTACTTC. As protein: CASSSVGTRRSYEQYF. V gene TRBV27 combines with J gene TRBJ2-7; tentatively, D is TRBD2 (6 bases). The CDR3 is 16 amino acids. Trimming shortened V by 5 bases and J by 1 base, and 18 bases separated the two germline ends. The V gene's germline CDR1 is MNHEY and CDR2 SMNVEV (reference sequence).

The rearrangement joins TRBV7-9 to TRBJ2-1; D gene uncertain. V lost 4 bases and J lost 6, with 4 bases in between. The germline V gene has CDR1 SEHNR and CDR2 FQNEAQ (reference sequence). The CDR3 contains 11 residues. CDR3 sequence reads: CASSSLNEQFF. In nucleotides, the CDR3 is TGTGCCAGCAGCTCTCTCAATGAGCAGTTCTTC. Drawing the rest from reference TRBV7-9 and TRBJ2-1, the complete variable domain is DTGVSQNPRHKITKRGQNVTFRCDPISEHNRLYWYRQTLGQGPEFLTYFQNEAQLEKSRLLSDRFSAERPKGSFSTLEIQRTEQGDSAMYLCASSSLNEQFFGPGTRLTVL.

Here the CDR3 reads CASSRGLAETYNLQETQYF. As DNA, the CDR3 is TGCGCCAGCAGCAGGGGACTAGCGGAGACGTACAACCTGCAAGAGACCCAGTACTTC. The chain carries TRBV5-1 and TRBJ2-5; 11 bases agree with TRBD2. V gave up 4 bases and J gave up 2 bases; unmatched junction bases: 16. There are 19 residues in the CDR3. Germline V gene lookup returns CDR1 SGHRS and CDR2 YFSETQ.

The rearrangement joins TRBV5-1 to TRBJ1-4; a weak D match, TRBD1 (6 bases). Trimming removed 3 bases at V and 4 bases at J, with 10 bases between. The CDR3 sequence is 14 residues long. The germline gives CDR1 SGHRS, CDR2 YFSETQ. CDR3 sequence reads: CASSSQGSNEKLFF. CDR3 coding DNA: TGCGCCAGCAGCTCACAGGGAAGTAATGAAAAACTGTTTTTT. Drawing the rest from reference TRBV5-1 and TRBJ1-4, the complete variable domain is KAGVTQTPRYLIKTRGQQVTLSCSPISGHRSVSWYQQTPGQGLQFLFEYFSETQRNKGNFPGRFSGRQFSNSRSEMNVSTLELGDSALYLCASSSQGSNEKLFFGSGTQLSVL.